This TCR beta chain was recovered during a study of blood T cells in healthy people across ages. The second PCR ran roughly 6 to 12 cycles with a sample-barcoded 5' primer and J-beta primers. Every sample gave at least 2.5 million paired-end reads containing CDR3. TCRdb reanalysed the 5' RACE reads using MiXCR and keeps one entry per CDR3 protein. This sample has roughly 790,000 distinct CDR3 sequences, with 35% to 45% found just once. V lost 2 bases to trimming and J lost 3 bases, with 11 bases between them. In germline, CDR1 is LGHDT, CDR2 YNNKEL (reference sequence). This CDR3 has 14 amino acids. This clonotype was seen more than once but under ten times.

Input material: blood. V gene TRBV3-1 combines with J gene TRBJ2-7; D is unresolved. This clonotype was sampled from an older woman in good health. The CDR3 here is CASSQILSGYEQYF. As DNA, the CDR3 is TGTGCCAGCAGCCAAATTCTTTCAGGCTACGAGCAGTACTTC.